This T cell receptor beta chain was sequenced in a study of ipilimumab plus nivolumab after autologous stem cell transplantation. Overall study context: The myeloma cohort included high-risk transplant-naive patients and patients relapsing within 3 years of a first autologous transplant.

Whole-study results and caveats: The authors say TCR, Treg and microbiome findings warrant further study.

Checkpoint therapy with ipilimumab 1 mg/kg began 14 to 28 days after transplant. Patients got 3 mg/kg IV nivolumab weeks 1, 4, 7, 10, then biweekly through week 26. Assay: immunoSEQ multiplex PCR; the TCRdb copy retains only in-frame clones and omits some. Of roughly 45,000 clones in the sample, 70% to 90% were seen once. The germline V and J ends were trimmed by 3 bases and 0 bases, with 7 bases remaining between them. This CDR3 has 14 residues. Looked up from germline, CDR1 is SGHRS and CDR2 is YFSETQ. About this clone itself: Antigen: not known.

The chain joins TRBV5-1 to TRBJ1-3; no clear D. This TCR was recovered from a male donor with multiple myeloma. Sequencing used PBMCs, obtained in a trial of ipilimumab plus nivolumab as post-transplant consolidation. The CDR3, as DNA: TGCGCCAGCAGCTCCGGTAGCTCTGGAAACACCATATATTTT. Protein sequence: CASSSGSSGNTIYF. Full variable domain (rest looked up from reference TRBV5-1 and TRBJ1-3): KAGVTQTPRYLIKTRGQQVTLSCSPISGHRSVSWYQQTPGQGLQFLFEYFSETQRNKGNFPGRFSGRQFSNSRSEMNVSTLELGDSALYLCASSSGSSGNTIYFGEGSWLTVV.